This T cell receptor beta chain was captured by sequencing in a study of lymphopenia after photon versus proton radiotherapy. Findings of the study overall: Under photons, naive T cells and diversity fell while effector/memory populations rose. After the lymphocyte nadir, photon-treated repertoires showed oligoclonal expansion, especially of CD8+ Temra cells. In patients who died, overall survival fell as post-nadir TCR diversity dropped more. Survival link was tested only in deceased patients; proton benefit remains a possibility.

Profiling relied on immunoSEQ multiplex PCR, and the TCRdb table lists in-frame clones only, not all of them. Of roughly 22,000 clones in the sample, about 82% were seen once. Deletions cut 1 base from V and 1 base from J, with 11 bases between. This CDR3 has 16 residues. CDR1 is SGHNT, CDR2 YENEEA, per germline. Points on this clone: The antigen is undetermined.

The receptor's source is a woman in her 70s with pancreatic cancer. The sample consisted of peripheral blood, taken from a patient treated with proton-based radiotherapy. This chain uses TRBV11-3 with TRBJ2-1; maybe TRBD2 (5 bases). The CDR3, as DNA: TGTGCCAGCAGCTTAGCGGGAATCCGTTCCTACAATGAGCAGTTCTTC. As protein: CASSLAGIRSYNEQFF.